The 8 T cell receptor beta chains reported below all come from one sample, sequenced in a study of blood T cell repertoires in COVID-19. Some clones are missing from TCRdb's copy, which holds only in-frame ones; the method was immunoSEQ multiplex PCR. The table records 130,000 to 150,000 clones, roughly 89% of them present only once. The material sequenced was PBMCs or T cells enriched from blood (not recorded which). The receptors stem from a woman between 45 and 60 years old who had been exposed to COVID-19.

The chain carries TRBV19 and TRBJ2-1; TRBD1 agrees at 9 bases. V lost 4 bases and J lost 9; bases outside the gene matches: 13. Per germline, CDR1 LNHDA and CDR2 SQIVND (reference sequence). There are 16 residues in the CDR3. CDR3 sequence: CASSTETGTGMSEQFF. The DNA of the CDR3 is TGTGCCAGTAGTACCGAAACCGGGACAGGGATGTCTGAGCAGTTCTTC.

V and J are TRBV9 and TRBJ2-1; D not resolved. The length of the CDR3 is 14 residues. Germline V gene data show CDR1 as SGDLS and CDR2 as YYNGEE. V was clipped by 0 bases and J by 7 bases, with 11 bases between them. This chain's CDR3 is CASSVEQTVNEQFF. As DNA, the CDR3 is TGTGCCAGCAGCGTAGAACAGACCGTGAATGAGCAGTTCTTC.

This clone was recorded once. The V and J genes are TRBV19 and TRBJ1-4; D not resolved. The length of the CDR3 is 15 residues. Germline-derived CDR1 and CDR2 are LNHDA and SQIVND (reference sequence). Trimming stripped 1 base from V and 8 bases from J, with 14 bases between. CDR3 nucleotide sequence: TGTGCCAGTAGTATAGGAAGGAGCACCGGCGAAAAACTGTTTTTT. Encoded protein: CASSIGRSTGEKLFF.

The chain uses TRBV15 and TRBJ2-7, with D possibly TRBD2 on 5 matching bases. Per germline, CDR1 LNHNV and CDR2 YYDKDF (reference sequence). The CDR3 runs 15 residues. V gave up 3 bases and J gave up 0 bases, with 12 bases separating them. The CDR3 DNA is TGTGCCACCAGCAGCCCGGACTGGGGCTCCTACGAGCAGTACTTC. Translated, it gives CATSSPDWGSYEQYF.

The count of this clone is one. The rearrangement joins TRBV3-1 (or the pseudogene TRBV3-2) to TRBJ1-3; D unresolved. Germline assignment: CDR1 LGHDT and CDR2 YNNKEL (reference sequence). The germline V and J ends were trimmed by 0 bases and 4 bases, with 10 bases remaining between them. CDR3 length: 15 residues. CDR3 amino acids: CASSQDGRSGNTIYF. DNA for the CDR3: TGTGCCAGCAGCCAAGATGGGAGGTCAGGAAACACCATATATTTT.

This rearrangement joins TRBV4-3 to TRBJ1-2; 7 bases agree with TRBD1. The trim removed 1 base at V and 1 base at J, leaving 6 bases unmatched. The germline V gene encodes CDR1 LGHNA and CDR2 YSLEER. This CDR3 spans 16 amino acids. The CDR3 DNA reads TGCGCCAGCAGCCAAGCGATGGACAGGTTTAACTATGGCTACACCTTC. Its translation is CASSQAMDRFNYGYTF.

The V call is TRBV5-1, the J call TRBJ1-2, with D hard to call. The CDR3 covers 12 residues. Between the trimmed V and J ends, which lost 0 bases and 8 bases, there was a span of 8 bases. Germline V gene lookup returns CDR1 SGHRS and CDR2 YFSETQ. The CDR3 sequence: CASSLEGRGYTF. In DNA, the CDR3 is TGCGCCAGCAGCTTGGAAGGGAGGGGCTACACCTTC.

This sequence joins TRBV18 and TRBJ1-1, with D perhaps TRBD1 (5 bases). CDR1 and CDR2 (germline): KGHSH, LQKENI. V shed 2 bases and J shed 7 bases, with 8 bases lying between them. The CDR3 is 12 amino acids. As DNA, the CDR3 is TGTGCCAGCTCACCAGGCAGGGATGAAGCTTTCTTT. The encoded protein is CASSPGRDEAFF.